The sequence of this TCR beta chain was determined in a study of T cells in Graves' hyperthyroidism and ophthalmopathy (dated by TCRdb to about 2019). Regarding the research as a whole: Peripheral blood samples were taken at the time of initial diagnosis, prior to any treatment. To identify distinguishing TCR V-J signatures, a discovery cohort of some 99 patients was used, comprising 43 with Graves' ophthalmopathy and around 60 with stable Graves' hyperthyroidism. Whether ophthalmopathy could be predicted prospectively was tested in an independent validation cohort made up of approximately 19 hyperthyroidism patients plus 17 patients who later progressed to ophthalmopathy. For training and testing, the 100 or so patients in the discovery cohort were randomly divided in a 7:3 ratio. In six Graves' hyperthyroidism patients, the study also compared T-cell repertoires from thyroid tissue with T-cell repertoires from blood. After blood sampling, hyperthyroidism patients were treated with methimazole at a starting dose of 30 mg daily, and ophthalmopathy patients were treated with high-dose intravenous methylprednisolone. According to the paper, TCR Vbeta CDR3 sequencing was carried out on 135 peripheral blood samples, which came from under 50 ophthalmopathy, 75 or so hyperthyroidism and about 17 progressor patients.

This clonotype was seen a handful of times. The antigen it binds to is not known. One base away there is no much larger clone; base qualities are not given. Unmatched junction bases come to 6, with V trimmed by 2 bases and J by 1 base. CDR3 length: 16 amino acids, cysteine to phenylalanine. Left in the record is the CDR3 DNA by itself, 48 bases read in frame from the first base. CDR1 DFQATT and CDR2 SNEGSKA were looked up in the germline V gene (reference sequence). Amplification of TCR beta CDR3 regions was carried out from RNA transcripts. For the first round of RT-PCR on the TCR CDR3, the HTBI primer set was used together with the Qiagen OneStep RT-PCR kit. A second multiplex PCR round built the libraries, followed by size selection and purification. Sequencing of the libraries was done on an Illumina HiSeq2000 using paired-end 100 bp reads. As for how the authors treated the data: SOAPnuke was used to process the raw data, with reads discarded if the reads contained adapters or uncalled bases, had a mean Phred below 15, or lacked an exact constant-primer or identifier match. High-quality paired reads were merged with COPE v1.2.5, and unique nucleotide sequences were defined as clonotypes. MiTCR v1.1 was used to align clonotypes to the IMGT TRBV, TRBD and TRBJ reference segments. Only V-J combinations with frequency above 0.0001, covering 99% to 99.2% of repertoires, were analysed. The TCS score was defined as F50 (clonal expansion) divided by E x V (chaos), with BLOSUM62-based TCRdist calculated between CDR3 peptides within each V-J. Welch's t-statistics and random forest reduced 514 V-J features to 10 to 15, which were used in a naive Bayes classifier (R e1071). TCRdb reprocessing: public reads trimmed at Q25 with fastp, clones called with MiXCR, in-frame beta chains kept. Identical CDR3 proteins give one entry, which carries the most common genes and DNA. TCRdb, not the authors, supplied the V and J calls. For this sample there are approximately 400,000 distinct CDR3 sequences; around 15% appear just once. The ten largest clonotypes hold 25% to 30% of the sample.

The full study reports these points: Most expanded thyroid clonotypes (frequency above 0.001) were also detected in blood, suggesting blood repertoires may reflect thyroid immune responses. Ophthalmopathy was separated from stable hyperthyroidism by a 13 V-J signature model, with approximately 85% sensitivity and about 81% specificity obtained in cross-validation and 80%/75% obtained in testing. No statistical method was used to fix the sample size in advance, and group allocation was not hidden from the investigators. In validation, progression to ophthalmopathy was predicted by the model with roughly 69% sensitivity and 72.22% specificity, a median of around 6.5 months before onset.

Ophthalmopathy patients had moderately to severely active disease, Clinical Activity Score of at least 3, NOSPECS grade of at least 4, and duration under 3 months. Patients with uncontrolled infections, other autoimmune diseases, pregnancy or lactation were excluded. Diagnoses relied on clinical symptoms, serum thyroxine and TRAb, thyroid ultrasound and orbital computed tomography. PBMCs were isolated from about 10 ml of fresh peripheral blood by Ficoll-Paque density gradient centrifugation. Total RNA was extracted with Trizol reagent, and quality was checked on an Agilent 2100 Bioanalyzer. The V gene is TRBV20-1 and the J gene is TRBJ2-7; TRBD1 agrees with 12 junctional bases. The sample comprised blood. The receptor was isolated from a man aged 50 to 59 with Graves' ophthalmopathy. The CDR3 region has the sequence CSARSGDRGLSYEQYF. The nucleotide sequence reads TGCAGTGCTAGATCGGGGGACAGGGGGCTTTCCTACGAGCAGTACTTC.